This T cell receptor (beta chain) derives from a study of cytomegalovirus exposure and HLA in healthy donors. Overall study results and limits: In vitro work confirmed that three CMV-associated chains recognize CMV antigens.

The CDR3 sequence is 16 residues long. Per germline, CDR1 SNHLY and CDR2 FYNNEI. The ends were cut back, 0 bases at V and 3 bases at J, with 15 bases in the middle. The PCR employed 60 Vbeta primers together with 13 Jbeta primers. The data were produced by immunoSEQ multiplex PCR, yet TCRdb's version contains in-frame clones alone and is incomplete. The sample lists under 150,000 clones, around 77% occurring once. In the case of this clone: Its target is unknown.

The V gene is TRBV2, the J gene TRBJ2-7, with D perhaps matching TRBD2 (6 bases). The receptor was derived from a woman between 45 and 65 years old in good health and CMV-seronegative. Specimen: PBMCs. The CDR3 DNA reads TGTGCCAGCAGTGAAGCGTTGGGTACAGCGGGCTACGAGCAGTACTTC. Residues: CASSEALGTAGYEQYF.